The rows below give T cell receptor beta chains drawn from one sample of a study of T cell repertoires in aging, cancer and after chemotherapy. TCRdb redid the calling of the multiplex PCR reads with MiXCR, one entry per CDR3 protein. The table records about 8,600 distinct CDR3 sequences, roughly 25% of them present only once. The material sequenced was blood. The receptor source for this set is a human donor with a blood cancer. Each CDR3 is given with its conserved first and last residue. A D gene is named only where the DNA matches it firmly. Not every row has a clone size; where given, it reads once, few, many or a size class.

>TRBJ2-7|TRBV27|NA|14|medium-sized
CASSYGGGHYEQYF
TGTGCCAGCAGTTATGGGGGGGGCCATTACGAGCAGTACTTC
>TRBJ2-1|TRBV6-1|NA|14|NA
CASRWGVGYNEQFF
TGTGCCAGCCGCTGGGGAGTGGGGTACAATGAGCAGTTCTTC
>TRBJ2-5|TRBV4-2|NA|14|few
CASSQDQLRETQYF
TGTGCCAGCAGCCAAGACCAGTTACGAGAGACCCAGTACTTC
>TRBJ2-7|TRBV6-2/TRBV6-3|TRBD1|15|NA
CASSRDRGSSYEQYF
TGTGCCAGCAGTCGGGACAGGGGTAGCTCCTACGAGCAGTACTTC
>TRBJ1-4|TRBV4-3|NA|16|few
CASSPEQPGVNEKLFF
TGCGCCAGCAGCCCAGAGCAGCCAGGGGTTAATGAAAAACTGTTTTTT
>TRBJ2-1|TRBV6-5|TRBD1|16|medium-sized
CASSYAGTAKVDEQFF
TGTGCCAGCAGTTACGCCGGGACAGCAAAGGTCGATGAGCAGTTCTTC
>TRBJ2-7|TRBV6-6|TRBD1|15|medium-sized
CASSSPGTGIYEQYF
TGTGCCAGCAGTTCCCCCGGGACAGGAATCTACGAGCAGTACTTC
>TRBJ1-1|TRBV7-9|NA|12|NA
CASRSMNTEAFF
TGTGCCAGCAGGTCCATGAACACTGAAGCTTTCTTT
>TRBJ2-3|TRBV7-9|TRBD2|15|few
CASSSGLWMSDTQYF
TGTGCCAGCAGCTCGGGACTATGGATGTCAGATACGCAGTATTTT
>TRBJ2-7|TRBV6-2/TRBV6-3|TRBD2|14|medium-sized
CASEGLAVAYEQYF
TGTGCCAGCGAGGGACTAGCGGTGGCCTACGAGCAGTACTTC
>TRBJ1-2|TRBV6-5|TRBD1|16|NA
CASSYRDRGSYHGYTF
TGTGCCAGCAGTTACCGGGACAGGGGGTCCTATCATGGCTACACCTTC
>TRBJ2-7|TRBV5-4|TRBD1|16|many
CASSRSVGTGNNEQYF
TGTGCCAGCAGCCGATCTGTCGGGACAGGGAACAACGAGCAGTACTTC
>TRBJ2-3|TRBV7-9|TRBD2|16|many
CASSLERGSGTDTQYF
TGTGCCAGCAGCTTAGAACGCGGGAGTGGTACAGATACGCAGTATTTT
>TRBJ1-4|TRBV30|NA|15|medium-sized
CAWSVPGLTNEKLFF
TGTGCCTGGAGTGTACCGGGGTTAACTAATGAAAAACTGTTTTTT
>TRBJ2-1|TRBV12-3/TRBV12-4|TRBD2|15|NA
CASSWDYAFYNEQFF
TGTGCCAGCAGCTGGGACTACGCATTCTACAATGAGCAGTTCTTC
>TRBJ1-3|TRBV5-5|TRBD1|17|once
CASSLRVRPGQGNTIYF
TGTGCCAGCAGCTTGCGTGTAAGGCCGGGACAGGGAAACACCATATATTTT
>TRBJ1-4|TRBV7-2|NA|21|NA
CARSLVARPILMAGIDEKLFF
TGTGCCAGAAGCTTAGTGGCTAGGCCGATTCTCATGGCCGGGATAGATGAAAAACTGTTTTTT
>TRBJ2-7|TRBV7-9|TRBD2|17|few
CASSLRDGGLAGYEQYF
TGTGCCAGCAGCTTAAGGGACGGGGGACTAGCGGGATACGAGCAGTACTTC